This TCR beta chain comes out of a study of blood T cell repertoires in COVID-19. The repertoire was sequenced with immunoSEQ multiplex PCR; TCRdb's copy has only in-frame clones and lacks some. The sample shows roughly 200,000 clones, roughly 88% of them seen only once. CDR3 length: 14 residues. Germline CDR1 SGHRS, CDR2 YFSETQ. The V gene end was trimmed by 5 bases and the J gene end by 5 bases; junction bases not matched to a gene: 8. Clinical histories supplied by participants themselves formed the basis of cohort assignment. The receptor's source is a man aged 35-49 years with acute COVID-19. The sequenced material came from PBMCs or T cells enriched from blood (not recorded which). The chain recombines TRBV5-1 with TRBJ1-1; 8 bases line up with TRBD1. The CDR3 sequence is CASSQGQVATEAFF. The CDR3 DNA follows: TGCGCCAGCAGTCAGGGACAGGTCGCGACTGAAGCTTTCTTT.